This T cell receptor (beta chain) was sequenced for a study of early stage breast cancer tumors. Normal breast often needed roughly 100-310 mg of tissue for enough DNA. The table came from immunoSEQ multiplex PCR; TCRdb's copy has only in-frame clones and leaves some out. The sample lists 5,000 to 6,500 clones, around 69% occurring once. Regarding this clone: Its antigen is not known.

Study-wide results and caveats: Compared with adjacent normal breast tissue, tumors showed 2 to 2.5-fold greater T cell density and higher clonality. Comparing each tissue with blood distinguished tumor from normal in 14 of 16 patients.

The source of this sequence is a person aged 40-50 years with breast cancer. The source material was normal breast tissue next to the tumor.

CDR3 region: CASSPGDGNYGYTF. The CDR3 coding sequence is TGTGCCAGCTCACCAGGTGATGGCAACTATGGCTACACCTTC. The gene calls are TRBV18 and TRBJ1-2; D is unresolved. Germline V gene sequence: CDR1 KGHSH, CDR2 LQKENI. The ends were cut back, 2 bases at V and 2 bases at J, with 9 bases in the middle. This CDR3 has 14 residues.